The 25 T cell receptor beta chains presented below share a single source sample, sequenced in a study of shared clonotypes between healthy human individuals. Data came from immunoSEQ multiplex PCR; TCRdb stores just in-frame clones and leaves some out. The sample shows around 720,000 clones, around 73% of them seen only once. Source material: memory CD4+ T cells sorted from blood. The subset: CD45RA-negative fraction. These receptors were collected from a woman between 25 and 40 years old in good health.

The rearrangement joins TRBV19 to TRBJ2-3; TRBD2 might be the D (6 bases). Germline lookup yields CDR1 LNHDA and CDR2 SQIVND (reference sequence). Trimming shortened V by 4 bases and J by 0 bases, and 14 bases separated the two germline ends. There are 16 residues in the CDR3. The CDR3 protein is CASSTLAAASTDTQYF. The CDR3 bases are TGTGCCAGTAGTACGTTAGCGGCCGCTAGCACAGATACGCAGTATTTT. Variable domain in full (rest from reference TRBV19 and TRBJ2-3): DGGITQSPKYLFRKEGQNVTLSCEQNLNHDAMYWYRQDPGQGLRLIYYSQIVNDFQKGDIAEGYSVSREKKESFPLTVTSAQKNPTAFYLCASSTLAAASTDTQYFGPGTRLTVL.

The DNA for the CDR3 is TGTGCCAGCAGAGGACAGTCGGTCAATGAAAAACTGTTTTTT. Translating it yields CASRGQSVNEKLFF. The V call is TRBV2, the J call TRBJ1-4, with D possibly matching TRBD1 (6 bases). This CDR3 has 14 residues. V was shortened by 6 bases and J by 5 bases, with 13 bases between the two germline ends. CDR1 is SNHLY, CDR2 FYNNEI, per germline. Combining the CDR3 with reference TRBV2 and TRBJ1-4 gives the whole variable domain EPEVTQTPSHQVTQMGQEVILRCVPISNHLYFYWYRQILGQKVEFLVSFYNNEISEKSEIFDDQFSVERPDGSNFTLKIRSTKLEDSAMYFCASRGQSVNEKLFFGSGTQLSVL.

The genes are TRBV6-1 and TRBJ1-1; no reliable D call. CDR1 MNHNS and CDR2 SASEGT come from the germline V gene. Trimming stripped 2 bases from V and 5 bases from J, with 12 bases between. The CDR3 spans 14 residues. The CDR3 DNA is TGTGCCAGCAGTGAAAGAGGAGAGATTACTGAAGCTTTCTTT. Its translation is CASSERGEITEAFF.

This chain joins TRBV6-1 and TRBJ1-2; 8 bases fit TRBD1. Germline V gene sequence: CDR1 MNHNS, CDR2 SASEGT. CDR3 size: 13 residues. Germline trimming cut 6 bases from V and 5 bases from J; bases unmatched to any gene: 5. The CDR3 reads CASSLDREYGYTF. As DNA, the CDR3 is TGTGCCAGCAGCCTGGACAGGGAGTATGGCTACACCTTC.

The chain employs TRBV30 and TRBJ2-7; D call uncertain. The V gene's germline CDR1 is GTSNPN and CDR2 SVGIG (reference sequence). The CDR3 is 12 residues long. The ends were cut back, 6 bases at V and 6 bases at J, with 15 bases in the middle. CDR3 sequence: CACGGPPREQYF. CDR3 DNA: TGTGCCTGCGGCGGCCCCCCCCGCGAGCAGTACTTC.

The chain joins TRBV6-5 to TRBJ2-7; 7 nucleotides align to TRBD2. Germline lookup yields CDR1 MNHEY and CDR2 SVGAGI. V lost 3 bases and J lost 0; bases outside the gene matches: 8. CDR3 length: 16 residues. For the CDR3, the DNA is TGTGCCAGCAGTTATTCTCTAGCGGTAAGCTCCTACGAGCAGTACTTC. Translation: CASSYSLAVSSYEQYF.

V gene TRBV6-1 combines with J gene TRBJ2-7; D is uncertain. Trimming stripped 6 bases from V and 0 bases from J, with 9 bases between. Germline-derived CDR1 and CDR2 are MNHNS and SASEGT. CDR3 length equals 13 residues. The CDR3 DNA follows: TGTGCCAGCAGAACACCAAGCTCCTACGAGCAGTACTTC. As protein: CASRTPSSYEQYF.

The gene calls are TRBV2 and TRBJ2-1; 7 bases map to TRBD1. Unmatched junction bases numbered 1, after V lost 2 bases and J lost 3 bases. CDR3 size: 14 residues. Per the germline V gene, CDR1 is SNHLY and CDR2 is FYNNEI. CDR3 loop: CASSEQGDYNEQFF. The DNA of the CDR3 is TGTGCCAGCAGTGAACAGGGGGACTACAATGAGCAGTTCTTC.

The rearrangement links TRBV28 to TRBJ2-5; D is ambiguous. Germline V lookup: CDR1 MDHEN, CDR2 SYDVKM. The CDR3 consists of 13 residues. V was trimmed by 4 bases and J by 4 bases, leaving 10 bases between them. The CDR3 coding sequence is TGTGCCAGCAGTTCCGCGCCCTCAGAGACCCAGTACTTC. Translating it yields CASSSAPSETQYF.

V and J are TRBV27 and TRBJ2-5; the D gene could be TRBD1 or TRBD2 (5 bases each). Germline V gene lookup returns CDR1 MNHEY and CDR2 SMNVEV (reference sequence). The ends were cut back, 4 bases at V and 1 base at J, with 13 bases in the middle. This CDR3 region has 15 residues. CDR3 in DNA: TGTGCCAGCAGTTCCCGGGACGGTAGCCAAGAGACCCAGTACTTC. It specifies CASSSRDGSQETQYF.

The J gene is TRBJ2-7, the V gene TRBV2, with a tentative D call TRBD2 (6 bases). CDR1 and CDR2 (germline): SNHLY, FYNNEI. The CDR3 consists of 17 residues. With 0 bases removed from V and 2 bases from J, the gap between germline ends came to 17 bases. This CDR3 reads CASSEASAGLFPYEQYF. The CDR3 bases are TGTGCCAGCAGTGAAGCTTCGGCGGGGCTCTTCCCCTACGAGCAGTACTTC.

The CDR3 sequence is CSVLGTGKSEAFF. The CDR3 DNA reads TGCAGCGTCCTTGGGACAGGCAAATCTGAAGCTTTCTTT. The chain links TRBV29-1 to TRBJ1-1; 8 bases match TRBD1. V was pared by 6 bases and J by 6 bases, with 9 bases of the junction left unmatched. The CDR3 extends over 13 amino acids. Germline V lookup: CDR1 SQVTM, CDR2 ANQGSEA.

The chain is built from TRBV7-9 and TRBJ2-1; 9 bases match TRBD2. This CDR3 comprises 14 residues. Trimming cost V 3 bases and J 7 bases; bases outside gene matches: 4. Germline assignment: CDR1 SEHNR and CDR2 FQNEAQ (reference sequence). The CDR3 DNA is TGTGCCAGCAGCTTTAGCGGGGGTCTGAATGAGCAGTTCTTC. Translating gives CASSFSGGLNEQFF.

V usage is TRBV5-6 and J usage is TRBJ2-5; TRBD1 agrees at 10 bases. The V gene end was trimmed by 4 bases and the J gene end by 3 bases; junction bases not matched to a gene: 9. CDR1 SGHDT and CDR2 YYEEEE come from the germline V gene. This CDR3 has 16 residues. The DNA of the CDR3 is TGTGCCAGCAGCCAGTGGGACAGGGGTTTGGAAGAGACCCAGTACTTC. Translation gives CASSQWDRGLEETQYF.

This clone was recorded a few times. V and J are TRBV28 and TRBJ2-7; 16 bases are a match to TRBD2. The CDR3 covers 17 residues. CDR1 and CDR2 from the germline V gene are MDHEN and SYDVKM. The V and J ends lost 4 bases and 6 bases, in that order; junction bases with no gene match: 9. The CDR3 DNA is TGTGCCAGCAGTTGGGGGGGGACTAGCGGGAGGGCCTCCGAGCAGTACTTC. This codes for CASSWGGTSGRASEQYF.

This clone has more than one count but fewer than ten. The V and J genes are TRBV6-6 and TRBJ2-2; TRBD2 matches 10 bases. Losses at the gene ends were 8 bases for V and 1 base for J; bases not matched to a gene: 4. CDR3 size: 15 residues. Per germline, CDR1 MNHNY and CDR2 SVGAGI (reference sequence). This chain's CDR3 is CASVQREGNTGELFF. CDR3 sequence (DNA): TGTGCCAGCGTCCAGCGGGAGGGGAACACCGGGGAGCTGTTTTTT.

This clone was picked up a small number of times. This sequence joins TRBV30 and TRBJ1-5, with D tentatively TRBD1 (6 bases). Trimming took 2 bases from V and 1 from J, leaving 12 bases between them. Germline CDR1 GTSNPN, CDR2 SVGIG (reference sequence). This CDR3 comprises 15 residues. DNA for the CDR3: TGTGCCTGGAGTTTTGGACAGTCGAGCAATCAGCCCCAGCATTTT. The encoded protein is CAWSFGQSSNQPQHF.

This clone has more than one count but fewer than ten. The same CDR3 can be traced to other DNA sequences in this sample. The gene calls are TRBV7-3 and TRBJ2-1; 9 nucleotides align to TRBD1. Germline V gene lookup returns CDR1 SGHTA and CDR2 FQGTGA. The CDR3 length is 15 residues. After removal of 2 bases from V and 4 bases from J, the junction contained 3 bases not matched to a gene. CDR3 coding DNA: TGTGCCAGCAGCTTAGGGACAGGGCTTTACAATGAGCAGTTCTTC. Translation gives CASSLGTGLYNEQFF.

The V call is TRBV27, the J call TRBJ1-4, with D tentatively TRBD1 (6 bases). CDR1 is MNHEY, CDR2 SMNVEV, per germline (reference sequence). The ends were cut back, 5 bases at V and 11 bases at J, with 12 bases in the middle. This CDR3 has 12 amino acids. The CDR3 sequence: CASSRGGGKLFF. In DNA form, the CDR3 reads TGTGCCAGCAGTAGAGGGGGAGGCAAACTGTTTTTT. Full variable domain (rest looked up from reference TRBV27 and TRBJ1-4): EAQVTQNPRYLITVTGKKLTVTCSQNMNHEYMSWYRQDPGLGLRQIYYSMNVEVTDKGDVPEGYKVSRKEKRNFPLILESPSPNQTSLYFCASSRGGGKLFFGSGTQLSVL.

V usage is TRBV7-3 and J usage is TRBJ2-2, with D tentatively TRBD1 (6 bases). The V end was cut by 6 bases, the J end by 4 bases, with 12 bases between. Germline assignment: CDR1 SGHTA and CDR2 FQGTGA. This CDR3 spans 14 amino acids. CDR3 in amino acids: CASRTGPSTGELFF. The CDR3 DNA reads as TGTGCCAGCAGGACAGGTCCCAGCACCGGGGAGCTGTTTTTT. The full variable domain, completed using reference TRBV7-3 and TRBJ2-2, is GAGVSQTPSNKVTEKGKYVELRCDPISGHTALYWYRQSLGQGPEFLIYFQGTGAADDSGLPNDRFFAVRPEGSVSTLKIQRTERGDSAVYLCASRTGPSTGELFFGEGSRLTVL.

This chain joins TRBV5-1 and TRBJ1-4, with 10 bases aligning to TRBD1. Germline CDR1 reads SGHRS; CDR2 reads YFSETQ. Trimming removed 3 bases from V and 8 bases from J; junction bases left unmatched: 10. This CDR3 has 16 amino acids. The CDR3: CASSWATGGSSEKLFF. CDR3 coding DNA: TGCGCCAGCAGCTGGGCGACAGGGGGCTCGTCAGAAAAACTGTTTTTT. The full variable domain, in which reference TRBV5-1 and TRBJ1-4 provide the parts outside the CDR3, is KAGVTQTPRYLIKTRGQQVTLSCSPISGHRSVSWYQQTPGQGLQFLFEYFSETQRNKGNFPGRFSGRQFSNSRSEMNVSTLELGDSALYLCASSWATGGSSEKLFFGSGTQLSVL.

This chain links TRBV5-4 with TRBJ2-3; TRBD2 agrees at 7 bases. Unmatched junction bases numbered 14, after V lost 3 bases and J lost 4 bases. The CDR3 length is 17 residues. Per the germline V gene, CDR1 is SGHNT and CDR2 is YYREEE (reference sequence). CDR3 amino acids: CASSSERGGIGADTQYF. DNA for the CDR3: TGTGCCAGCAGCTCGGAACGGGGAGGGATAGGGGCAGATACGCAGTATTTT.

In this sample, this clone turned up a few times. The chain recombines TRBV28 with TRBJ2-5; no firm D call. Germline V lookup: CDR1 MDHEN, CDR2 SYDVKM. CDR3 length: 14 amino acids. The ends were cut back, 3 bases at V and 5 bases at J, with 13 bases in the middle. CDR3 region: CASSFDPAMETQYF. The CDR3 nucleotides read TGTGCCAGCAGTTTTGACCCAGCTATGGAGACCCAGTACTTC.

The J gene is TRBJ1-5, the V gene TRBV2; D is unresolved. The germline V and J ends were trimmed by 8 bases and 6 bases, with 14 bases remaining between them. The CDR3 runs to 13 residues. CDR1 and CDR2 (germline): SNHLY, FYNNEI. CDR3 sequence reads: CASGERVSQPQHF. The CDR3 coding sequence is TGTGCCAGCGGGGAGAGGGTTAGTCAGCCCCAGCATTTT.

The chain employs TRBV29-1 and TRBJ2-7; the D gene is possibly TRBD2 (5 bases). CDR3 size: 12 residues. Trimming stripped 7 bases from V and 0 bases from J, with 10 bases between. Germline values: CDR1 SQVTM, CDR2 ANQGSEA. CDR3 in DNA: TGCAGCGCCCATGCGGGCTCCTACGAGCAGTACTTC. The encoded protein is CSAHAGSYEQYF.